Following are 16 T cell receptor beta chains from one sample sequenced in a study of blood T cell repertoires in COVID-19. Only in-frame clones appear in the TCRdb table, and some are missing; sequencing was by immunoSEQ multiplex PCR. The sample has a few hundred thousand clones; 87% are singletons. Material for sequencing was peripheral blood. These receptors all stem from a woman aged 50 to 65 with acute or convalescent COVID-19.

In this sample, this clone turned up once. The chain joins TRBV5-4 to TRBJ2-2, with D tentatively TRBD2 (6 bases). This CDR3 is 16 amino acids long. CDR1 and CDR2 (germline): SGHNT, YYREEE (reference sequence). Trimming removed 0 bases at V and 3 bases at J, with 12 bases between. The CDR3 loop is CASSLGAGRHTGELFF. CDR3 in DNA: TGTGCCAGCAGCTTGGGGGCGGGACGGCACACCGGGGAGCTGTTTTTT.

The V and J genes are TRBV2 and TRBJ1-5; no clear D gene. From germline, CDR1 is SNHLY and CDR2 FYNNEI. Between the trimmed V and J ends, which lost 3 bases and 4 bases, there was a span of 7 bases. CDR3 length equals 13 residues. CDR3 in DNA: TGTGCCAGCAGTGATGCGTCGAATCAGCCCCAGCATTTT. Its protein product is CASSDASNQPQHF.

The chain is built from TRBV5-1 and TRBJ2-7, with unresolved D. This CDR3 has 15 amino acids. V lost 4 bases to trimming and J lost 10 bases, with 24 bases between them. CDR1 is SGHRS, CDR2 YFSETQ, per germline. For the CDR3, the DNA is TGCGCCAGCAGCGATCGCTCTGGCGGTATTACGAGCCAGTACTTC. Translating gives CASSDRSGGITSQYF.

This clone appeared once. CDR3 in amino acids: CASSLRDRVRQGNQPQHF. DNA of the CDR3: TGTGCCAGCAGCCTCCGGGACAGGGTTCGGCAAGGCAATCAGCCCCAGCATTTT. V gene TRBV28 combines with J gene TRBJ1-5, with 9 bases aligning to TRBD1. V shed 6 bases and J 2 bases; nucleotides not matched to a gene: 14. Germline V CDR1 and CDR2: MDHEN, SYDVKM. This CDR3 spans 18 amino acids.

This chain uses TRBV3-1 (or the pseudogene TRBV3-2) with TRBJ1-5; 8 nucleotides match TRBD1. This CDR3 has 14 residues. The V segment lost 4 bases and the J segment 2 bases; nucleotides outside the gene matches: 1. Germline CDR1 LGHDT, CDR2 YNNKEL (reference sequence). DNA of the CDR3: TGTGCCAGCAGCCTACAGGGGGGCAATCAGCCCCAGCATTTT. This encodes CASSLQGGNQPQHF.

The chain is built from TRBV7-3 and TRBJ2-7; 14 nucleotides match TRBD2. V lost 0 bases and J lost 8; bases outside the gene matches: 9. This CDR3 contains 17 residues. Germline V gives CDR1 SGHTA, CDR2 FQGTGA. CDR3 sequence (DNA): TGTGCCAGCAGCTTAACGGCCCGGGGACTAGCGGGAGTCAAGCAGTACTTC. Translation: CASSLTARGLAGVKQYF. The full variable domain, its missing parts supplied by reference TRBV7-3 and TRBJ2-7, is GAGVSQTPSNKVTEKGKYVELRCDPISGHTALYWYRQSLGQGPEFLIYFQGTGAADDSGLPNDRFFAVRPEGSVSTLKIQRTERGDSAVYLCASSLTARGLAGVKQYFGPGTRLTVT.

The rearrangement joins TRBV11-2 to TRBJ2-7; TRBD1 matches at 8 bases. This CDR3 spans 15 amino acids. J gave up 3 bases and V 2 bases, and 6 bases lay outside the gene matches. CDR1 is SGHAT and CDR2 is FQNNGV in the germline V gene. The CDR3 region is CASSLPETGDYEQYF. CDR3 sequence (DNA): TGTGCCAGCAGCTTACCTGAGACAGGGGACTACGAGCAGTACTTC.

CDR3 residues: CASSVGEARGAWEQYF. Here the CDR3 DNA reads TGTGCCAGCAGCGTAGGCGAGGCCCGGGGGGCGTGGGAGCAGTACTTC. The gene calls are TRBV9 and TRBJ2-7; D possibly corresponds to TRBD2 (7 bases). Germline V lookup: CDR1 SGDLS, CDR2 YYNGEE. The CDR3 is made up of 16 amino acids. Trimming stripped 0 bases from V and 7 bases from J, with 20 bases between. The complete variable domain, with remaining parts taken from reference TRBV9 and TRBJ2-7, reads DSGVTQTPKHLITATGQRVTLRCSPRSGDLSVYWYQQSLDQGLQFLIQYYNGEERAKGNILERFSAQQFPDLHSELNLSSLELGDSALYFCASSVGEARGAWEQYFGPGTRLTVT.

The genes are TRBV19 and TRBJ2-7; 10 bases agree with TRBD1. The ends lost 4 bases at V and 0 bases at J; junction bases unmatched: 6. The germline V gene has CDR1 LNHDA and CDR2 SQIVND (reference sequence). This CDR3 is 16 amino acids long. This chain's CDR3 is CASSTRDRGSSYEQYF. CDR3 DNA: TGTGCCAGTAGTACAAGGGACAGGGGAAGCTCCTACGAGCAGTACTTC.

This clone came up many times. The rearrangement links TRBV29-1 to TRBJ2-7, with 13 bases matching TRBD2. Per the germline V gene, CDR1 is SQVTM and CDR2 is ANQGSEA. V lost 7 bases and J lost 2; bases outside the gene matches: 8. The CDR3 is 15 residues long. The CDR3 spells CSAAGLAGVPYEQYF. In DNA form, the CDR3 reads TGCAGCGCCGCTGGACTAGCGGGAGTACCCTACGAGCAGTACTTC.

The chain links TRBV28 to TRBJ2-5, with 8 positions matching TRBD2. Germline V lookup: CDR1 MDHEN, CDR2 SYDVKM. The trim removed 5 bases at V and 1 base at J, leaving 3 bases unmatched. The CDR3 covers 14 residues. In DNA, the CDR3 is TGTGCCAGCAGTCCCACTAGCGGCCAAGAGACCCAGTACTTC. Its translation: CASSPTSGQETQYF.

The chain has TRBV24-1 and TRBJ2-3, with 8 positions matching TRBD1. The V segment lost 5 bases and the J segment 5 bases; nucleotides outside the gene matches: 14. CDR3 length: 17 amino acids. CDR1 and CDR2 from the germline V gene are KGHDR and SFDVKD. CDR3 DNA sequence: TGTGCCACCAGTGTCCCTGGACAGGGCTCTTTTAGAGATACGCAGTATTTT. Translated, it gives CATSVPGQGSFRDTQYF.

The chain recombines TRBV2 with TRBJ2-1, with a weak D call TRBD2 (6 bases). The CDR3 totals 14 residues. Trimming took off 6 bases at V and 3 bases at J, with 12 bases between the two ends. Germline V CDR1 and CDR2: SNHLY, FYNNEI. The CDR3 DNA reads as TGTGCCAGCAGCGGGGGTGGCGGCTACAATGAGCAGTTCTTC. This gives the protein CASSGGGGYNEQFF. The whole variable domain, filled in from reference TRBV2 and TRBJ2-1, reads EPEVTQTPSHQVTQMGQEVILRCVPISNHLYFYWYRQILGQKVEFLVSFYNNEISEKSEIFDDQFSVERPDGSNFTLKIRSTKLEDSAMYFCASSGGGGYNEQFFGPGTRLTVL.

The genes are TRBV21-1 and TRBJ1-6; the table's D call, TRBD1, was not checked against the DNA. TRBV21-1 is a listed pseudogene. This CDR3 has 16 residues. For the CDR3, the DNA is TGTGCCAGCAGCCAAGCAGGGGCGATCTATAATTCACCCCTCCACTTT. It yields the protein CASSQAGAIYNSPLHF.

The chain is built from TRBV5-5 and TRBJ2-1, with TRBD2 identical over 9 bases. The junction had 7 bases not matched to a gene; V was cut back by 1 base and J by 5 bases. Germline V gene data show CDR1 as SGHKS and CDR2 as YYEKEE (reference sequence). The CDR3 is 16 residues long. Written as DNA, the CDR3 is TGTGCCAGCAGCTTGATCAGGACTAGCGAAGACAATGAGCAGTTCTTC. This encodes CASSLIRTSEDNEQFF.

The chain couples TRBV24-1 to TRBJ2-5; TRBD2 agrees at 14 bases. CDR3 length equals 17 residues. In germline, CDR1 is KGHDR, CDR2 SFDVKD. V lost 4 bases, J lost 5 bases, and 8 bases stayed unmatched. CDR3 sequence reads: CATSDQGTSGSLETQYF. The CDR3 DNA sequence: TGTGCCACCAGTGACCAAGGGACTAGCGGGAGCCTGGAGACCCAGTACTTC.